This is a list of T cell receptor beta chains from one sample in a study of radiotherapy plus CTLA-4 blockade in lung cancer. Repertoires were generated with immunoSEQ multiplex PCR, while TCRdb's copy carries only in-frame clones and drops some. The sample shows about 80,000 clones, around 79% of them seen only once. Sequencing used peripheral blood, obtained from a patient treated with radiotherapy plus ipilimumab. These receptors were obtained from a human donor with non-small cell lung cancer whose response to radiotherapy plus ipilimumab could not be evaluated. Some clones in this sample may be carry-over from other donors' samples. CDR3s include the opening cysteine and the closing phenylalanine or tryptophan. The D gene is left open where the match is weak. Clone size is stated in some rows and not others, as once, few, many or a class when expanded.

abundance	v_gene	j_gene	d_gene	CDR3aa	CDR3nt
few	TRBV19	TRBJ2-3	TRBD2	CASSIGLAGGDTQYF	TGTGCCAGTAGTATCGGACTAGCGGGGGGGGATACGCAGTATTTT
few	TRBV7-8	TRBJ2-1	TRBD1	CASSLEGQGDSYNEQFF	TGTGCCAGCAGCTTAGAAGGGCAGGGGGACTCCTACAATGAGCAGTTCTTC
.	TRBV5-1	TRBJ2-4	.	CASSLNGGMDIQYF	TGCGCCAGCAGCTTGAATGGGGGGATGGACATTCAGTACTTC
.	TRBV5-1	TRBJ2-6	.	CASSLQGTGANVLTF	TGCGCCAGCAGCTTGCAGGGGACTGGGGCCAACGTCCTGACTTTC
.	TRBV10-3	TRBJ1-1	TRBD1	CASSFRQGAITEAFF	TGTGCCTCCAGCTTTCGACAGGGGGCGATCACTGAAGCTTTCTTT
.	TRBV5-1	TRBJ2-3	.	CATREAVTDTQYF	TGCGCCACCCGAGAGGCCGTTACAGATACGCAGTATTTT
once	TRBV2	TRBJ1-1	.	CASSGQVMNTEAFF	TGTGCCAGCAGTGGACAGGTAATGAACACTGAAGCTTTCTTT
once	TRBV6-1	TRBJ2-2	.	CASSEQVTGELFF	TGTGCCAGCAGTGAACAGGTCACCGGGGAGCTGTTTTTT
once	TRBV6-6	TRBJ2-7	TRBD2	CASRAERGVYEQYF	TGTGCCAGCAGGGCTGAGCGGGGGGTCTACGAGCAGTACTTC
.	TRBV18	TRBJ1-3	.	CASSGSGNTIYF	TGTGCCAGCTCCGGCTCTGGAAACACCATATATTTT
.	TRBV7-2	TRBJ1-3	.	CASSINRQGNTIYF	TGTGCCAGCAGTATTAATCGACAGGGAAACACCATATATTTT
.	TRBV9	TRBJ1-6	TRBD1	CASSPLGQGVGSPLHF	TGTGCCAGCAGCCCACTCGGACAGGGTGTGGGTTCACCCCTCCACTTT
.	TRBV6-5	TRBJ2-7	.	CASSPVTGGHEQYF	TGTGCCAGCAGCCCCGTAACGGGGGGCCACGAGCAGTACTTC
.	TRBV29-1	TRBJ1-1	TRBD1	CSAGQKNTEAFF	TGCAGCGCGGGACAGAAGAACACTGAAGCTTTCTTT
.	TRBV5-1	TRBJ2-7	TRBD1	CASSLGTGIAYEQYF	TGCGCCAGCAGCTTGGGGACAGGGATAGCCTACGAGCAGTACTTC
.	TRBV18	TRBJ1-2	TRBD1	CASSASTGDLNYGYTF	TGTGCCAGCTCAGCTTCTACAGGGGACCTTAACTATGGCTACACCTTC
.	TRBV6-5	TRBJ2-2	.	CASRGDRTGELFF	TGTGCCAGCAGAGGAGACAGGACCGGGGAGCTGTTTTTT
.	TRBV7-3	TRBJ2-2	.	CASSLAPNTGELFF	TGTGCCAGCAGCTTGGCACCGAACACCGGGGAGCTGTTTTTT
few	TRBV10-3	TRBJ1-6	.	CAISEPGDYNSPLHF	TGTGCCATCAGTGAGCCGGGAGACTATAATTCACCCCTCCACTTT
.	TRBV6-5	TRBJ1-5	.	CASRAGIGNQPQHF	TGTGCCAGCAGGGCAGGGATCGGCAATCAGCCCCAGCATTTT
once	TRBV18	TRBJ2-5	.	CASSLAGVRTQYF	TGTGCCAGCTCACTAGCAGGGGTGAGGACCCAGTACTTC
.	TRBV4-2	TRBJ2-7	TRBD1	CASSPRDRYEQYF	TGTGCCAGCAGCCCCAGGGACAGGTACGAGCAGTACTTC
.	TRBV9	TRBJ2-7	TRBD2	CASSVSGGDYEQYF	TGTGCCAGCAGCGTTAGCGGGGGGGACTACGAGCAGTACTTC
.	TRBV28	TRBJ1-2	TRBD1	CASSLRGGDRPYGYTF	TGTGCCAGCAGTTTGAGAGGTGGGGACAGACCCTATGGCTACACCTTC
.	TRBV18	TRBJ2-2	.	CASSPNRAFTGELFF	TGTGCCAGCTCACCCAACAGGGCTTTCACCGGGGAGCTGTTTTTT
.	TRBV6-5	TRBJ1-1	TRBD1	CASREQGGMNTEAFF	TGTGCCAGCAGGGAACAGGGGGGCATGAACACTGAAGCTTTCTTT
.	TRBV7-2	TRBJ1-2	TRBD1	CASSLAQGNYGYTF	TGTGCCAGCAGCTTAGCACAGGGGAACTATGGCTACACCTTC
.	TRBV28	TRBJ2-7	.	CASSLGLWQYF	TGTGCCAGCAGTTTAGGGCTGTGGCAGTACTTC
.	TRBV2	TRBJ2-7	.	CARQNRRGLAYEQYF	TGTGCCAGACAAAACAGACGGGGTTTGGCTTACGAGCAGTACTTC
.	TRBV7-7	TRBJ2-1	.	CASSSTFITPYNEQFF	TGTGCTAGCAGCTCGACTTTTATAACCCCCTACAATGAGCAGTTCTTC
.	TRBV5-4	TRBJ1-1	TRBD1	CASSVRQGAEAFF	TGTGCCAGCAGCGTACGACAGGGGGCTGAAGCTTTCTTT
.	TRBV19	TRBJ1-1	TRBD1	CASSWTGGDTEAFF	TGTGCCAGTAGTTGGACAGGGGGTGACACTGAAGCTTTCTTT
.	TRBV19	TRBJ2-7	TRBD1	CASNQPGQNYEQYF	TGTGCCAGTAACCAACCGGGACAGAACTACGAGCAGTACTTC
few	TRBV4-1	TRBJ2-6	.	CASSQSSPPGTGANVLTF	TGCGCCAGCAGCCAATCTTCTCCTCCCGGGACTGGGGCCAACGTCCTGACTTTC
.	TRBV9	TRBJ1-4	.	CASSFTGGTTNEKLFF	TGTGCCAGCAGCTTCACGGGGGGCACAACTAATGAAAAACTGTTTTTT
.	TRBV19	TRBJ1-1	.	CASSEGLNTEAFF	TGTGCCAGTAGTGAGGGCCTGAACACTGAAGCTTTCTTT